This is a list of T cell receptor beta chains from one sample in a study of blood T cell repertoires in COVID-19. Sequenced by immunoSEQ multiplex PCR; TCRdb stores in-frame clones only, minus some. The sample contains some 66,000 clones, around 83% of which appear only once. Sequences were obtained from peripheral blood. These receptors originate from a middle-aged man with active COVID-19. Each CDR3 is given with its conserved first and last residue. Each record gives: V gene, clone size, J gene, D gene, CDR3 DNA, CDR3 protein. D genes are given only for firm matches. Rows give clone size only sometimes, using once, few, many, or a class for an expanded clone.

TRBV10-2	-	TRBJ2-5	TRBD2	TGCGCCAGCAGTCACGGGGGGGTTGAGACCCAGTACTTC	CASSHGGVETQYF
TRBV11-2	-	TRBJ2-1	-	TGTGCCAGCAGCCCCCTGGGGCGGTCCTACAATGAGCAGTTCTTC	CASSPLGRSYNEQFF
TRBV10-3	-	TRBJ2-1	TRBD2	TGTGCCATCAGGGGGACGGTTGCTGGGGGACTAAAAGAGCAGTTCTTC	CAIRGTVAGGLKEQFF
TRBV5-1	-	TRBJ2-2	-	TGCGCCAGCATCCAGACAGCAGGGCCGAACACCGGGGAGCTGTTTTTT	CASIQTAGPNTGELFF
TRBV5-1	-	TRBJ2-5	-	TGCGCCAGCAGCGGGACACTTCAAAAAGAGACCCAGTACTTC	CASSGTLQKETQYF
TRBV5-1	-	TRBJ2-7	-	TGCGCCAGCAGCTTAGGCGCGACAGCCATTTCCTACGAGCAGTACTTC	CASSLGATAISYEQYF
TRBV9	-	TRBJ2-3	TRBD2	TGTGCCAGCAGCGCCGGACTAGCTCATGCAGATACGCAGTATTTT	CASSAGLAHADTQYF
TRBV7-6	-	TRBJ2-5	TRBD2	TGTGCCAGCAGCTTGGGCGGGGGAGAGACCCAGTACTTC	CASSLGGGETQYF
TRBV20-1	-	TRBJ2-5	TRBD2	TGCAGTGCTAGTGGCGGGAGGGTGGAGACCCAGTACTTC	CSASGGRVETQYF
TRBV11-2	-	TRBJ1-2	-	TGTGCCAGCAGCTCAAGGGCCCGGGGCTATGGCTACACCTTC	CASSSRARGYGYTF
TRBV7-3	-	TRBJ1-1	-	TGTGCCAGCAGCCCCGGTGGCACTGAAGCTTTCTTT	CASSPGGTEAFF
TRBV11-3	-	TRBJ2-1	-	TGTGCCAGCAGCTTCCTATCCTACAATGAGCAGTTCTTC	CASSFLSYNEQFF
TRBV30	-	TRBJ1-1	-	TGTGCCGGTGACGGGGGTAACACTGAAGCTTTCTTT	CAGDGGNTEAFF
TRBV5-1	-	TRBJ1-2	-	TGCGCCAGCTCGACAGCTTTAGCTAACTATGGCTACACCTTC	CASSTALANYGYTF
TRBV7-8	-	TRBJ2-5	TRBD2	TGTGCCAGCTTGGGAGGGTCGGGAGAGGAGACCCAGTACTTC	CASLGGSGEETQYF
TRBV6-5	-	TRBJ2-7	TRBD1	TGTGCCAGCAGTTCCCGGGACAGGGGAAACGAGCAGTACTTC	CASSSRDRGNEQYF
TRBV5-1	-	TRBJ2-7	-	TGCGCCAGCAGCCTCAGCTCAGGTACCCTCTCCTACGAGCAGTACTTC	CASSLSSGTLSYEQYF
TRBV7-2	-	TRBJ1-1	-	TGTGCCAGCAGCCAAAAGTCACAGGGCCTCACTGAAGCTTTCTTT	CASSQKSQGLTEAFF
TRBV27	-	TRBJ1-1	-	TGTGCCAGCAGTTTAAGGGGGGGTACTGAAGCTTTCTTT	CASSLRGGTEAFF
TRBV4-2	few	TRBJ1-5	-	TGTGCCAGCAGCCAAGATCGGGGGAATCAGCCCCAGCATTTT	CASSQDRGNQPQHF
TRBV5-1	-	TRBJ1-1	-	TGCGCCAGCGCTTGGGCCGAAAACACTGAAGCTTTCTTT	CASAWAENTEAFF
TRBV5-8	-	TRBJ1-1	-	TGTGCCAGCAGCTTGCAGTACACTGAAGCTTTCTTT	CASSLQYTEAFF
TRBV18	-	TRBJ2-1	TRBD2	TGTGCCAGCTCACCTCGGACTAGCGGGGCCGGGAATGAGCAGTTCTTC	CASSPRTSGAGNEQFF
TRBV7-8	-	TRBJ1-1	TRBD1	TGTGCCAGCAGCCTTCGACAGGGGTCGAGACACACTGAAGCTTTCTTT	CASSLRQGSRHTEAFF
TRBV7-9	once	TRBJ2-1	-	TGTGCCAGCAGTATCGAGCGAAACAATGAGCAGTTCTTC	CASSIERNNEQFF
TRBV19	-	TRBJ2-3	TRBD2	TGTGCCAGTATTAGGCGAGCGGGAGAGGGCACAGATACGCAGTATTTT	CASIRRAGEGTDTQYF
TRBV30	few	TRBJ2-7	TRBD2	TGTGCCTGGAGTGCCTGGACCGGGACTAGCGGTTACGAGCAGTACTTC	CAWSAWTGTSGYEQYF
TRBV5-1	-	TRBJ2-1	TRBD2	TGCGCCAGCAGCTTGGGCGGGGGGCTTCGCAATGAGCAGTTCTTC	CASSLGGGLRNEQFF
TRBV11-2	-	TRBJ1-2	-	TGTGCCAGCAGCTTACAGGGTCGATATGGCTACACCTTC	CASSLQGRYGYTF
TRBV25-1	-	TRBJ1-4	-	TGTGCCAGCAGTTACTCTGGGCTCCATAATGAAAAACTGTTTTTT	CASSYSGLHNEKLFF
TRBV18	-	TRBJ2-5	TRBD1	TGTGCCAGCTCATCGACTCAGGGGGCGCGGGAGACCCAGTACTTC	CASSSTQGARETQYF
TRBV3-1/TRBV3-2	-	TRBJ2-2	-	TGTGCCAGCAGCCGGAGGGGTCCCGGGGAGCTGTTTTTT	CASSRRGPGELFF
TRBV6-1	-	TRBJ2-1	TRBD2	TGTGCCAGCAGTGAACGGCTAGCGGGGGGGCTGTACAATGAGCAGTTCTTC	CASSERLAGGLYNEQFF
TRBV6-5	-	TRBJ1-1	TRBD1	TGTGCCAGCAGTAACCGGGACAGGGGAACTGAAGCTTTCTTT	CASSNRDRGTEAFF
TRBV14	-	TRBJ2-1	-	TGTGCCAGCAGCCAAGGCAAGGGGATCTATGAGCAGTTCTTC	CASSQGKGIYEQFF
TRBV6-6	few	TRBJ2-4	TRBD2	TGTGCCAGCAGTCCCTTGGGTAGCGGGGGGGAAGATAACATTCAGTACTTC	CASSPLGSGGEDNIQYF
TRBV6-1	-	TRBJ1-3	TRBD1	TGTGCCAGCAGTGAACAGGGGGCTTTCTCTGGAAACACCATATATTTT	CASSEQGAFSGNTIYF
TRBV10-1	-	TRBJ2-5	TRBD2	TGCGCCAGCAGTGAGGGGACTAGCGGAAGACAAGAGACCCAGTACTTC	CASSEGTSGRQETQYF
TRBV7-2	-	TRBJ2-3	-	TGTGCCAGCAGCGAGTATGGGACTTCTAGCACAGATACGCAGTATTTT	CASSEYGTSSTDTQYF
TRBV3-1/TRBV3-2	-	TRBJ1-5	TRBD1	TGTGCCAGCAGCCAAGGGGACAGACAGCCCCAGCATTTT	CASSQGDRQPQHF
TRBV18	-	TRBJ1-4	-	TGTGCCAGCTCACACCGACAGGAAACTAATGAAAAACTGTTTTTT	CASSHRQETNEKLFF
TRBV11-3	-	TRBJ2-1	-	TGTGCCAGCAGCTCGCATTCCGGCAATGAGCAGTTCTTC	CASSSHSGNEQFF
TRBV6-2/TRBV6-3	-	TRBJ2-5	TRBD2	TGTGCCAGCAGCCGACTAGCGGGGGGCCAAGAGACCCAGTACTTC	CASSRLAGGQETQYF
TRBV9	few	TRBJ2-7	TRBD2	TGTGCCAGCAGCGTAGGGGGTCTAGCGGGCTCCTACGAGCAGTACTTC	CASSVGGLAGSYEQYF
TRBV5-1	-	TRBJ1-3	TRBD1	TGCGCCAGCAGCCTTGGGACAGCTGGAAACACCATATATTTT	CASSLGTAGNTIYF
TRBV24-1	few	TRBJ2-2	-	TGTGCCACCAGCCAAGATTCCAGGGTCACCGGGGAGCTGTTTTTT	CATSQDSRVTGELFF
TRBV28	-	TRBJ2-3	-	TGTGCCAGCAGTAGACTACAGACGGGAGATACGCAGTATTTT	CASSRLQTGDTQYF
TRBV5-1	-	TRBJ1-1	TRBD1	TGCGCCAGCAGCGACGATTTGACAGGGAGCACTGAAGCTTTCTTT	CASSDDLTGSTEAFF
TRBV20-1	-	TRBJ1-2	TRBD1	TGCAGTGCTAGTGGGCAGGGGGCGGAGGGCTACACCTTC	CSASGQGAEGYTF
TRBV12-3/TRBV12-4	-	TRBJ2-7	TRBD2	TGTGCCAGCAGTATCGGGGAGGGGTACGAGCAGTACTTC	CASSIGEGYEQYF
TRBV5-4	-	TRBJ1-3	-	TGTGCCAGCAGCTTGGAACAGGCGGCCAGCTCTGGAAACACCATATATTTT	CASSLEQAASSGNTIYF
TRBV6-5	-	TRBJ1-2	TRBD1	TGTGCCAGCAAAATCGAATCGACAGGGGTAGGCTACACCTTC	CASKIESTGVGYTF
TRBV2	-	TRBJ2-1	-	TGTGCCAGCAGTGAAAGCTCACCCTCCTACAATGAGCAGTTCTTC	CASSESSPSYNEQFF
TRBV18	-	TRBJ1-2	-	TGTGCCAGCTCACCCCTTCCGGCAAGAGGGAGCTATGGCTACACCTTC	CASSPLPARGSYGYTF
TRBV9	-	TRBJ2-1	-	TGTGCCAGCAGCTTGGGGCGGGGTGCCTACAATGAGCAGTTCTTC	CASSLGRGAYNEQFF
TRBV4-1	-	TRBJ2-1	-	TGCGCCAGCAGCCAAAACGTGAACTTAAACTACAATGAGCAGTTCTTC	CASSQNVNLNYNEQFF
TRBV24-1	-	TRBJ2-3	-	TGTGCCACCAGCTCCTCTGGTGAACACACAGATACGCAGTATTTT	CATSSSGEHTDTQYF
TRBV6-5	-	TRBJ1-1	-	TGTGCCAGCAGTCCTCAGGGGCCGAACACTGAAGCTTTCTTT	CASSPQGPNTEAFF
TRBV10-3	-	TRBJ1-1	TRBD1	TGTGCCATCGGAGGACAGGGAGGTGACACTGAAGCTTTCTTT	CAIGGQGGDTEAFF